The rows below give T cell receptor beta chains drawn from one sample of a study of beta chain features in type 1 diabetes. The protocol was immunoSEQ multiplex PCR, while the TCRdb copy is restricted to in-frame clones and leaves out a portion. The sample has 150,000 to 200,000 clones, 7.5% to 8.5% seen once. The specimen was central memory CD4+ T cells from blood. These receptors came from a man between 18 and 29 years old with type 1 diabetes. Both conserved end residues are part of each CDR3. A D gene is named only where the DNA matches it firmly. Part of the rows lack a size; the others show once, few, many or a class for expanded clones.

clone size	J gene	D gene	V gene	CDR3 protein	CDR3 DNA
.	TRBJ2-7	TRBD1	TRBV7-9	CASSLNGQGLYEQYF	TGCGCCAGCAGCCTGAACGGACAGGGTTTATACGAGCAGTACTTC
.	TRBJ2-3	TRBD1	TRBV28	CASSRGQGGSDTQYF	TGTGCCAGCAGCCGGGGACAGGGGGGATCAGATACGCAGTATTTT
.	TRBJ1-2	.	TRBV19	CASTPGTNPYGYTF	TGTGCCAGTACTCCAGGGACAAATCCCTATGGCTACACCTTC
few	TRBJ2-7	TRBD1	TRBV2	CAARDRGSVQYF	TGTGCCGCCCGGGACAGGGGAAGTGTGCAGTACTTC
few	TRBJ1-1	.	TRBV6-1	CASSEEDRRAFF	TGTGCCAGCAGTGAAGAAGACAGGAGAGCTTTCTTT
few	TRBJ2-6	.	TRBV27	CASSPKWADSGANVLTF	TGTGCCAGCAGCCCTAAGTGGGCCGACTCTGGGGCCAACGTCCTGACTTTC
.	TRBJ2-2	TRBD2	TRBV27	CASSLRGRGGWAGELFF	TGTGCCAGCAGTTTAAGAGGTCGGGGGGGATGGGCCGGGGAGCTGTTTTTT
few	TRBJ2-1	TRBD2	TRBV14	CASSRGLAGVGNEQFF	TGTGCCAGCAGTCGAGGACTAGCGGGAGTCGGCAATGAGCAGTTCTTC
.	TRBJ2-7	TRBD1	TRBV28	CASRSTGAVYEQYF	TGTGCCAGCAGGTCGACAGGGGCGGTCTACGAGCAGTACTTC
few	TRBJ2-7	TRBD2	TRBV5-4	CASSFSGRMNEQYF	TGTGCCAGCAGCTTTAGCGGGAGAATGAACGAGCAGTACTTC
many	TRBJ2-1	.	TRBV28	CASSLRGTGTDEQFF	TGTGCCAGCAGTTTACGCGGGACCGGGACCGATGAGCAGTTCTTC
few	TRBJ2-5	.	TRBV9	CASSVTGLQETQYF	TGTGCCAGCAGCGTAACGGGACTCCAAGAGACCCAGTACTTC
few	TRBJ1-2	.	TRBV27	CASSFKRAYGYTF	TGTGCCAGCAGTTTTAAGAGAGCCTATGGCTACACCTTC
.	TRBJ2-1	TRBD2	TRBV11-2	CASSFRRLAGVSRNEQFF	TGTGCCAGCAGCTTTAGGAGGCTTGCGGGAGTCAGTCGCAATGAGCAGTTCTTC
.	TRBJ1-6	TRBD1	TRBV6-6	CASSRTGVGSPLHF	TGTGCCAGCAGCCGGACAGGGGTAGGCTCACCCCTCCACTTT
few	TRBJ2-7	.	TRBV29-1	CSVYDGTMSEQYF	TGCAGCGTTTATGATGGTACAATGTCCGAGCAGTACTTC
few	TRBJ2-7	TRBD1	TRBV7-2	CASSLGGTGGVQYF	TGTGCCAGCAGCTTAGGGGGGACAGGGGGCGTGCAGTACTTC
.	TRBJ1-2	.	TRBV27	CASRPGSPSNYGYTF	TGTGCCAGCAGGCCCGGGTCCCCCTCGAACTATGGCTACACCTTC
.	TRBJ2-7	TRBD1	TRBV5-1	CASSLGGTGSYEQYF	TGCGCCAGCAGCTTGGGGGGGACAGGTAGCTACGAGCAGTACTTC
few	TRBJ1-1	.	TRBV5-1	CASSSQGHPNTEAFF	TGCGCCAGCAGCTCCCAAGGACACCCGAACACTGAAGCTTTCTTT
.	TRBJ2-2	.	TRBV19	CASSMSRAGELFF	TGTGCCAGTAGTATGAGCCGTGCCGGGGAGCTGTTTTTT
.	TRBJ1-2	.	TRBV19	CASSIQGNYGYTF	TGTGCCAGTAGTATACAGGGAAACTATGGCTACACCTTC
.	TRBJ2-5	.	TRBV29-1	CSVVRASRETQYF	TGCAGCGTTGTTAGAGCTAGCAGAGAGACCCAGTACTTC
.	TRBJ2-3	TRBD1	TRBV28	CASSPGQGTDTQYF	TGTGCCAGCAGTCCGGGACAGGGGACAGATACGCAGTATTTT
few	TRBJ1-5	TRBD1	TRBV2	CASSGTGQQPQHF	TGTGCCAGCAGTGGGACAGGCCAACAGCCCCAGCATTTT
.	TRBJ2-3	.	TRBV10-2	CASSEQGTDTQYF	TGCGCCAGCAGTGAGCAGGGCACAGATACGCAGTATTTT
.	TRBJ1-1	TRBD1	TRBV12-5	CASGMGQGNTEAFF	TGTGCTAGTGGCATGGGACAGGGGAACACTGAAGCTTTCTTT